There are a few counts of the clone carrying this T cell receptor (beta chain). Its antigen is as yet unknown. The source of the sample is a study of blood T cells in healthy people across ages. Unmatched junction bases numbered 1, after V lost 3 bases and J lost 4 bases. The CDR3 has 14 residues. CDR1 is LGHDT, CDR2 YNNKEL, per germline (reference sequence). Points from the study as a whole: Among T cells, TCR beta diversity per million cells dropped roughly linearly as age rose. Both higher diversity and more naive CD4+ cells marked long-lived donors when set against aged donors.

Using a J-beta primer mix together with a sample-barcoded 5' primer, a second PCR was run for about 6 to 11 cycles. Each cDNA molecule received a tag from a template-switch adaptor that had 12 random nucleotides. TCRdb passed the 5' RACE reads through MiXCR, listing each CDR3 protein once. The table has some 880,000 distinct CDR3 sequences, around 36% seen once. Each donor's blood draw was around 9.2 milliliters of peripheral blood. J is TRBJ2-3 and V is TRBV3-1; 10 bases map to TRBD1. The clonotype originates from a man between 18 and 29 years old in good health. The sequenced material came from blood. The CDR3 DNA reads as TGTGCCAGCAGCCACGGGACAGGGGCAGATACGCAGTATTTT. Its translation: CASSHGTGADTQYF.